This entry concerns a single T cell receptor (beta chain). This sample was taken from a study of blood T cell repertoires in COVID-19. This table comes from immunoSEQ multiplex PCR, and its TCRdb copy is limited to in-frame clones, with some not included. The sample yields about 370,000 clones, more than 70% seen once. Germline V gene sequence: CDR1 SEHNR, CDR2 FQNEAQ (reference sequence). The CDR3 covers 16 residues. Between the trimmed V and J ends, which lost 6 bases and 0 bases, there was a span of 12 bases. Sample: peripheral blood. The rearrangement joins TRBV7-9 to TRBJ1-6; perhaps TRBD1 as D (6 bases). The receptor's source is a woman aged 25 to 45 with COVID-19, enrolled during active disease. The CDR3 nucleotides read TGTGCCAGCAGTTCAGACAGGAGCTCCTATAATTCACCCCTCCACTTT. Protein product: CASSSDRSSYNSPLHF.